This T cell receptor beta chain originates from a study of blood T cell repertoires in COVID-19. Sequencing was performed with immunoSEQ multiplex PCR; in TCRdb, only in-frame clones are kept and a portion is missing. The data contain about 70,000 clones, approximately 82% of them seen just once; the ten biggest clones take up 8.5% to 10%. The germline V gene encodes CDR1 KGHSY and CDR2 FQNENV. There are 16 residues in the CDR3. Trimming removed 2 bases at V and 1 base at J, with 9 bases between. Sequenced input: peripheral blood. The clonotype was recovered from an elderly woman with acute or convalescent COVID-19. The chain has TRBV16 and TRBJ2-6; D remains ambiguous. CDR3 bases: TGTGCCAGCAGCCAAAATTTCTTGTCTGGGGCCAACGTCCTGACTTTC. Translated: CASSQNFLSGANVLTF.